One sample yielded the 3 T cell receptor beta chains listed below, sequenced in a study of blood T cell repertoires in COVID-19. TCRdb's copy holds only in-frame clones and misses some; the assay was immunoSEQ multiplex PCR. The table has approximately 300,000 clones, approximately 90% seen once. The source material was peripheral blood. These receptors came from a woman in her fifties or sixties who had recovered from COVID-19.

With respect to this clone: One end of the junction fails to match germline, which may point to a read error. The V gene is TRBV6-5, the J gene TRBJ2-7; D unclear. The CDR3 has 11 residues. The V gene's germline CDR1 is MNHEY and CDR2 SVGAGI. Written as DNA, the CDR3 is TGTGCCAGCACCGGCGGCTACGGGCAGTACTTC. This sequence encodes CASTGGYGQYF.

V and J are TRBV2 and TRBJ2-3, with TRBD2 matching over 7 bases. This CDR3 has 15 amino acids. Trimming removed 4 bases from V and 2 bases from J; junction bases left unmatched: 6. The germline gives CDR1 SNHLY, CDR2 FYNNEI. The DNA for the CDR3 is TGTGCCAGCAGTGGGGTGCTAGCGGACACAGATACGCAGTATTTT. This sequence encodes CASSGVLADTDTQYF. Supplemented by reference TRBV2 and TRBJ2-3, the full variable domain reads EPEVTQTPSHQVTQMGQEVILRCVPISNHLYFYWYRQILGQKVEFLVSFYNNEISEKSEIFDDQFSVERPDGSNFTLKIRSTKLEDSAMYFCASSGVLADTDTQYFGPGTRLTVL.

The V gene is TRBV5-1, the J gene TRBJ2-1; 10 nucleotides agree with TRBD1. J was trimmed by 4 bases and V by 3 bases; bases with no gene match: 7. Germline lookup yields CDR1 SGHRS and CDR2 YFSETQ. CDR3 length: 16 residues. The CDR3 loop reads CASSSPGQGMYNEQFF. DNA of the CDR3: TGCGCCAGCAGCTCTCCGGGACAGGGGATGTACAATGAGCAGTTCTTC.